These 21 T cell receptor beta chains were sequenced from one sample in a study of cytomegalovirus exposure and HLA in healthy donors. Both 60 Vbeta primers and 13 Jbeta primers went into the PCR. Sequencing was performed with immunoSEQ multiplex PCR; in TCRdb, only in-frame clones are kept and a portion is missing. Seen here are about 160,000 clones, about 81% observed once, and the top ten hold under 2%. The source material was PBMCs. The receptors originated from a woman younger than 35 in good health and CMV-seronegative.

The chain is built from TRBV6-1 and TRBJ1-3; D gene uncertain. The CDR3 sequence is 13 residues long. Between the trimmed V and J ends, which lost 6 bases and 0 bases, there was a span of 6 bases. Germline CDR1 is MNHNS and CDR2 is SASEGT. CDR3 region: CASRTASGNTIYF. The CDR3 DNA reads TGTGCCAGCAGGACTGCCTCTGGAAACACCATATATTTT.

Only a few counts were recorded for this clone. The genes are TRBV5-8 and TRBJ1-2; tentative D call: TRBD1 (5 bases). Per the germline V gene, CDR1 is SGHTS and CDR2 is YDEGEE. The CDR3 loop spans 13 amino acids. V lost 4 bases to trimming and J lost 8 bases, with 15 bases between them. The CDR3 here is CASSRTGSGGYTF. CDR3 bases: TGTGCCAGCAGCCGAACAGGTAGCGGGGGCTACACCTTC.

This clone was picked up one time. The chain is built from TRBV7-3 and TRBJ1-3; TRBD1 is a possible D gene (6 bases). CDR1 is SGHTA and CDR2 is FQGTGA in the germline V gene. The V end lost 1 base, the J end lost 4 bases, and 17 bases lay between the germline ends. The CDR3 extends over 17 amino acids. CDR3 residues: CASSLMGPTGSGNTIYF. The CDR3, as DNA: TGTGCCAGCAGCTTAATGGGCCCGACAGGCTCGGGAAACACCATATATTTT.

The V call is TRBV11-2, the J call TRBJ2-7; D is unclear. Germline V gene data show CDR1 as SGHAT and CDR2 as FQNNGV. V gave up 2 bases and J gave up 3 bases, with 11 bases separating them. This CDR3 contains 14 residues. Here the CDR3 DNA reads TGTGCCAGCAGCTTATCCGGCAGGTACTACGAGCAGTACTTC. This codes for CASSLSGRYYEQYF.

The chain has TRBV5-1 and TRBJ2-1, with 8 bases fitting TRBD1. Per the germline V gene, CDR1 is SGHRS and CDR2 is YFSETQ. Trimming cost V 5 bases and J 7 bases; bases outside gene matches: 5. The CDR3 is 13 residues long. CDR3 sequence reads: CASSLQGVNEQFF. CDR3 nucleotide sequence: TGCGCCAGCAGTTTACAGGGGGTGAATGAGCAGTTCTTC.

The chain employs TRBV29-1 and TRBJ1-4, with 7 bases identical to TRBD1. This CDR3 comprises 12 residues. Per the germline V gene, CDR1 is SQVTM and CDR2 is ANQGSEA. V lost 7 bases to trimming and J lost 10 bases; unmatched junction nucleotides: 9. The CDR3 spells CSGRTGGGKLFF. The CDR3 nucleotides are TGCAGCGGGAGGACAGGAGGGGGAAAACTGTTTTTT. The full variable domain, completed using reference TRBV29-1 and TRBJ1-4, is SAVISQKPSRDICQRGTSLTIQCQVDSQVTMMFWYRQQPGQSLTLIATANQGSEATYESGFVIDKFPISRPNLTFSTLTVSNMSPEDSSIYLCSGRTGGGKLFFGSGTQLSVL.

This rearrangement joins TRBV27 to TRBJ1-1; D ambiguous. Trimming shortened V by 1 base and J by 1 base, and 10 bases separated the two germline ends. The CDR3 is made up of 15 amino acids. Germline CDR1 reads MNHEY; CDR2 reads SMNVEV (reference sequence). DNA of the CDR3: TGTGCCAGCAGTTTATTCGGGAGACAGAACACTGAAGCTTTCTTT. Translating it yields CASSLFGRQNTEAFF.

The chain has TRBV9 and TRBJ1-3, with D possibly being TRBD1 (5 bases). Trimming pared 4 bases from V and 0 bases from J, leaving 17 bases between. CDR3 length: 17 amino acids. Germline lookup yields CDR1 SGDLS and CDR2 YYNGEE. In DNA form, the CDR3 reads TGTGCCAGCAGCTCCCATCACGGGGGTATCTCTGGAAACACCATATATTTT. Translating it yields CASSSHHGGISGNTIYF.

This CDR3 reads CASSSPLGGLFF. CDR3 coding DNA: TGTGCCAGCAGCTCACCGCTGGGGGGACTGTTTTTT. The chain carries TRBV7-9 and TRBJ1-4; possibly TRBD1 for D (5 bases). The CDR3 sequence is 12 residues long. V dropped 4 bases and J dropped 13 bases, with 13 bases sitting between them. Germline loops: CDR1 SEHNR, CDR2 FQNEAQ (reference sequence). The full variable domain, completed using reference TRBV7-9 and TRBJ1-4, is DTGVSQNPRHKITKRGQNVTFRCDPISEHNRLYWYRQTLGQGPEFLTYFQNEAQLEKSRLLSDRFSAERPKGSFSTLEIQRTEQGDSAMYLCASSSPLGGLFFGSGTQLSVL.

This clone was counted between two and nine times. The chain has TRBV7-9 and TRBJ2-1, with 7 bases that match TRBD1. V lost 5 bases to trimming and J lost 3 bases; unmatched junction nucleotides: 7. CDR1 is SEHNR, CDR2 FQNEAQ, per germline (reference sequence). CDR3 length: 15 residues. CDR3 nucleotides: TGTGCCAGCAGCACGACAGGGCTTCTCTACAATGAGCAGTTCTTC. Its protein is CASSTTGLLYNEQFF.

V is TRBV5-1 and J is TRBJ2-7; 8 positions agree with TRBD1. The CDR3 contains 15 residues. The germline CDR1 and CDR2 sequences are SGHRS and YFSETQ. V was clipped by 0 bases and J by 7 bases; unmatched bases: 9. The CDR3 sequence: CASSLAPQGAEEQYF. CDR3 bases: TGCGCCAGCAGCTTGGCTCCCCAGGGGGCGGAAGAGCAGTACTTC.

The chain is built from TRBV27 and TRBJ2-5, with 12 bases identical to TRBD2. The CDR3 has 16 residues. Germline loops: CDR1 MNHEY, CDR2 SMNVEV (reference sequence). J was trimmed by 4 bases and V by 6 bases; bases with no gene match: 9. DNA of the CDR3: TGTGCCAGCAGCTGGGGGAGACTAGCGGGAGTAGAGACCCAGTACTTC. Protein sequence: CASSWGRLAGVETQYF.

This rearrangement joins TRBV6-1 to TRBJ1-1; perhaps TRBD1 as D (6 bases). The V gene's germline CDR1 is MNHNS and CDR2 SASEGT. This CDR3 contains 15 residues. The ends were cut back, 4 bases at V and 0 bases at J, with 12 bases in the middle. In nucleotides, the CDR3 is TGTGCCAGCAGTGTGGACAGATCCATGAACACTGAAGCTTTCTTT. Amino acid sequence: CASSVDRSMNTEAFF.

The J gene is TRBJ1-2, the V gene TRBV10-3; TRBD1 matches 9 bases. Germline V CDR1 and CDR2: ENHRY, SYGVKD. This CDR3 region has 14 residues. Trimming took 2 bases from V and 5 from J; bases not matched to a gene: 3. Here the CDR3 reads CAISETGQGYGYTF. The CDR3 DNA follows: TGTGCCATCAGTGAGACCGGACAGGGGTATGGCTACACCTTC.

This chain uses TRBV5-6 with TRBJ1-5, with D possibly being TRBD1 (5 bases). The CDR3 consists of 12 residues. V lost 7 bases to trimming and J lost 4 bases, with 9 bases between them. CDR1 is SGHDT, CDR2 YYEEEE, per germline. CDR3 sequence: CASLGGNQPQHF. The CDR3 DNA is TGTGCCAGCTTGGGGGGAAATCAGCCCCAGCATTTT.

This sequence joins TRBV7-3 and TRBJ2-1; TRBD2 matches at 9 bases. This CDR3 has 16 amino acids. The germline gives CDR1 SGHTA, CDR2 FQGTGA. Trimming cost V 2 bases and J 3 bases; bases outside gene matches: 5. CDR3 sequence: CASSLVAGEHYNEQFF. The DNA of the CDR3 is TGTGCCAGCAGCTTAGTAGCGGGGGAACACTACAATGAGCAGTTCTTC.

The chain links TRBV19 to TRBJ2-3; 12 bases are a match to TRBD2. Germline values: CDR1 LNHDA, CDR2 SQIVND (reference sequence). CDR3 length: 17 residues. The V segment lost 3 bases and the J segment 1 base; nucleotides outside the gene matches: 5. The CDR3 loop reads CASSMRASGRGTDTQYF. The CDR3 coding sequence is TGTGCCAGTAGTATGCGGGCTAGCGGGAGGGGCACAGATACGCAGTATTTT.

The chain employs TRBV4-1 and TRBJ2-1, with 10 bases lining up with TRBD2. V gave up 5 bases and J gave up 8 bases; unmatched junction bases: 9. The CDR3 runs 15 residues. Germline assignment: CDR1 MGHRA and CDR2 YSYEKL. The DNA of the CDR3 is TGCGCCAGCAGCACAACGGGACTAGCGATCGATGAGCAGTTCTTC. This sequence encodes CASSTTGLAIDEQFF.

CDR3 DNA: TGCGCCAGCAGACCAATTCCGGGACAGATATACGAGCAGTACTTC. Its protein is CASRPIPGQIYEQYF. J is TRBJ2-7 and V is TRBV5-1, with 7 nucleotides matching TRBD1. Germline CDR1 and CDR2: SGHRS and YFSETQ. The CDR3 covers 15 residues. The ends lost 5 bases at V and 4 bases at J; junction bases unmatched: 12.

The chain has TRBV7-9 and TRBJ1-1; TRBD1 agrees at 8 bases. The length of the CDR3 is 13 residues. V shed 8 bases and J 3 bases; nucleotides not matched to a gene: 5. The germline V gene encodes CDR1 SEHNR and CDR2 FQNEAQ (reference sequence). CDR3 amino acids: CASSGGADTEAFF. The CDR3 bases are TGTGCCAGCTCAGGGGGCGCAGACACTGAAGCTTTCTTT. The variable domain in full, with the rest retrieved from reference TRBV7-9 and TRBJ1-1, is DTGVSQNPRHKITKRGQNVTFRCDPISEHNRLYWYRQTLGQGPEFLTYFQNEAQLEKSRLLSDRFSAERPKGSFSTLEIQRTEQGDSAMYLCASSGGADTEAFFGQGTRLTVV.

The chain joins TRBV7-8 to TRBJ1-2, with 7 bases fitting TRBD1. The CDR3 loop spans 14 amino acids. Germline CDR1 is SGHVS and CDR2 is FQNEAQ. The V gene end was trimmed by 4 bases and the J gene end by 3 bases; junction bases not matched to a gene: 5. In DNA form, the CDR3 reads TGTGCCAGCAGCTCCCTCGGGACAGACTATGGCTACACCTTC. It translates to CASSSLGTDYGYTF.